This T cell receptor (beta chain) emerged from a study of glioma-infiltrating T cells. The CDR3 consists of 16 residues. The germline V gene has CDR1 LGHNA and CDR2 YNFKEQ. The iRepertoire nested amplicon-rescue multiplex PCR amplified TCR alpha and beta CDR3s from RNA. TCRdb reprocessed the multiplex PCR reads with MiXCR, giving one entry per CDR3 protein. This sample has some 120,000 distinct CDR3 sequences, with roughly 20% found just once. V usage is TRBV4-2 and J usage is TRBJ2-3; TRBD1 matches 8 bases. The J call is doubtful: the DNA matches TRBJ1-5 better. Sequenced: glioma tissue, nonneoplastic brain tissue, or PBMCs (not recorded which). The TCR comes from a human donor with low-grade glioma or glioblastoma, undergoing nonglioma brain surgery, or in good health (not recorded which). The CDR3 DNA follows: TGTGCCAGCAGCCAAGACATTGGACAGGGCACAGATACGCAGCATTTT. This sequence encodes CASSQDIGQGTDTQHF.